Given below is one TCR beta chain in context. Its target is not known. These data come from a study of T cell repertoires in cytomegalovirus infection. TCRdb passed the reads through MiXCR, listing each CDR3 protein once. The sample has under 850,000 distinct CDR3 sequences; approximately 33% are singletons. The CDR3 length is 13 residues. J was trimmed by 5 bases and V by 8 bases; bases with no gene match: 7. Germline CDR1 MDHEN, CDR2 SYDVKM. The chain recombines TRBV28 with TRBJ1-1; 8 positions agree with TRBD1. This receptor was identified in a human donor in good health (CMV status not recorded). Some clones in this sample may be carry-over from other donors' samples. This specimen was cultured PBMCs, taken from culture after CMV antigen stimulation. Written as DNA, the CDR3 is TGTGCCAGCGGACGCAGGGGGCTGACTGAAGCTTTCTTT. Translation gives CASGRRGLTEAFF.